This record concerns one TCR beta chain sequence. Its specificity is unknown. Primed by a sample-barcoded 5' primer and a J-beta primer mix, a second PCR proceeded for roughly 7 to 12 cycles. TCRdb processed the 5' RACE reads anew with MiXCR; each CDR3 protein has one entry. The sample carries fewer than 1 million distinct CDR3 sequences, under 45% recorded once. The V end was cut by 1 base, the J end by 10 bases, with 20 bases between. This CDR3 region has 16 residues. This entry is derived from a study of blood T cells in healthy people across ages. Study-wide findings and caveats: Both higher diversity and more naive CD4+ cells marked long-lived donors when set against aged donors.

The sequence was collected from a man in his 60s in good health. The sequencing input was blood. V gene TRBV12-3 or TRBV12-4 combines with J gene TRBJ1-5, with TRBD1 as a possible D gene (6 bases). The DNA for the CDR3 is TGTGCCAGCAGTTTAGTGGGCTTACAGGGACTTAGACCCCAGCATTTT. This sequence encodes CASSLVGLQGLRPQHF.